The clone carrying this T cell receptor (beta chain) was detected many times. Its specificity is not known. The record originates from a study of tumor and adjacent non-tumor tissue in lung cancer. Study overall: There were around 11 adenocarcinoma, a couple of squamous cell carcinoma and 1 small cell lung cancer cases.

This sample's RNA came from whole unsorted tissue. Donors were chemotherapy-naive, newly diagnosed lung cancer surgical patients in China, August–late 2014. Three rounds of nested PCR, following a modified ARM-PCR protocol, produced the TCRbeta library. A single record per CDR3 protein comes from TCRdb applying MiXCR to the multiplex PCR reads. The sample yields 84,000 or so distinct CDR3 sequences, roughly 62% seen once. V was shortened by 2 bases and J by 2 bases, with 10 bases between the two germline ends. Germline CDR1 is SGHDN and CDR2 is FVKESK. CDR3 length equals 14 residues. Whole-study results and caveats: Shorter survival was associated with higher TCR diversity in tumors.

Sequencing input: lung tumor tissue. The sequence derives from a man aged 65 to 85 with non-small cell lung cancer. The rearrangement uses TRBV14 and TRBJ2-7; a possible D gene is TRBD1 (5 bases). DNA for the CDR3: TGTGCCAGCAGCCAACAACCAGGGACCTACGAGCAGTACTTC. This encodes CASSQQPGTYEQYF.